The T cell receptor beta chain under discussion was sequenced for a study of T cell repertoires in cytomegalovirus infection. With 2 bases removed from V and 7 bases from J, the gap between germline ends came to 15 bases. Germline-derived CDR1 and CDR2 are KGHSH and LQKENI. This CDR3 spans 15 amino acids. TCRdb itself ran the reads through MiXCR, one entry per CDR3 protein. The table lists approximately 1,000,000 distinct CDR3 sequences, less than 40% of them singletons. This clonotype was seen only a few times. Its antigen remains unknown. Study-level points and caveats: Across the ex vivo response, the dominant clonotypes were HLA-C-restricted CMV-specific TCR beta clonotypes. CMV carriers having the relevant HLA were flagged by cumulative public TCR beta family frequency.

Sequenced material: cultured CD8+ T cells from PBMCs, taken from culture after CMV antigen stimulation. This sequence joins TRBV18 and TRBJ1-5; D is uncertain. The origin of this receptor is a human donor in good health (CMV status not recorded). Some clones in this sample may be carry-over from other donors' samples. CDR3 amino acids: CASSPGGLEGQPQHF. CDR3 DNA: TGTGCCAGCTCACCAGGAGGGCTGGAGGGACAGCCCCAGCATTTT.